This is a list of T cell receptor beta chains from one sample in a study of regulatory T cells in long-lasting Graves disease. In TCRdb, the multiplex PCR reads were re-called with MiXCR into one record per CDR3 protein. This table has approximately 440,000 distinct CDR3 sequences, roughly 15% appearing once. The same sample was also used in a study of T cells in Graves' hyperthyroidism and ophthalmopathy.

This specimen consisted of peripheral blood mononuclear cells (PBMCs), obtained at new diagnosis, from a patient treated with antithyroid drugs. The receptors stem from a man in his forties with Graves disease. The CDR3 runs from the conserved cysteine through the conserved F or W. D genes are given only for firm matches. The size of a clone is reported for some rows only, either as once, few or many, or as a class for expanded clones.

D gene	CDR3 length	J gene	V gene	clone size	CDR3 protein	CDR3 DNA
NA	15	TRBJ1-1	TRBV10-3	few	CAISEGNRGAAEAFF	TGTGCCATCAGTGAGGGTAATCGGGGGGCTGCTGAAGCTTTCTTT
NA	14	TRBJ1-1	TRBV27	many	CASTVVFGNTEAFF	TGTGCCAGCACCGTAGTGTTTGGGAACACTGAAGCTTTCTTT
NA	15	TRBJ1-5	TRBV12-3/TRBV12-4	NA	CASSFPGTSNQPQHF	TGTGCCAGCAGTTTCCCCGGGACGTCCAATCAGCCCCAGCATTTT
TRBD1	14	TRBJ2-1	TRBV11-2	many	CASTPGQLYNEQFF	TGTGCCAGCACCCCGGGACAGCTTTACAATGAGCAGTTCTTC
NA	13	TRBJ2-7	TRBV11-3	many	CASSKEARDEQYF	TGTGCCAGCAGCAAAGAGGCCCGGGACGAGCAGTACTTC
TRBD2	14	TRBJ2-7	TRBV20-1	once	CSATPLAGVYEQYF	TGCAGTGCTACTCCACTAGCGGGGGTCTACGAGCAGTACTTC
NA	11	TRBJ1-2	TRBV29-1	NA	CSVVPNYGYTF	TGCAGCGTTGTACCGAACTATGGCTACACCTTC
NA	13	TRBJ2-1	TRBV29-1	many	CSLYGSSYNEQFF	TGCAGCTTGTACGGGAGCTCCTACAATGAGCAGTTCTTC
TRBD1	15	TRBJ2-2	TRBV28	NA	CASSLVEGGTGELLF	TGTGCCAGCAGCCTAGTTGAAGGGGGCACCGGGGAGCTGCTTTTT
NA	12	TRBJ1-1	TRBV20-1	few	CSAPVPGGEAFF	TGCAGTGCTCCCGTCCCCGGGGGTGAAGCTTTCTTT
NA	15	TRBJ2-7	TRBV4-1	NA	CASSQGSRDPYEQYF	TGCGCCAGCAGCCAAGGGTCGAGGGACCCCTACGAGCAGTACTTC
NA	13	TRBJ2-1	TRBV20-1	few	CSATPGVPNEQFF	TGCAGTGCTACCCCGGGGGTACCCAATGAGCAGTTCTTC
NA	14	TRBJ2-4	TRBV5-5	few	CASSLDTNKNIQYF	TGTGCCAGCAGCTTGGACACGAACAAAAACATTCAGTACTTC
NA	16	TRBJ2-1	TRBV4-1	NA	CASSQDHATDYNEQFF	TGCGCCAGCAGCCAAGATCACGCGACTGACTACAATGAGCAGTTCTTC
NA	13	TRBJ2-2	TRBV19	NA	CASSSEGSGELFF	TGTGCCAGTAGTAGCGAAGGTAGCGGGGAGCTGTTTTTT
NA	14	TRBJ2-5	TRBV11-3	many	CASSLAVPQETQYF	TGTGCCAGCAGCTTAGCCGTACCTCAAGAGACCCAGTACTTC
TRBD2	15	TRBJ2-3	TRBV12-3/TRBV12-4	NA	CASSSTGTSGNTQYF	TGTGCCAGCAGTTCCACTGGGACTAGCGGGAATACGCAGTATTTT
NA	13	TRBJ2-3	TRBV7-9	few	CASSASATDTQYF	TGTGCCAGCAGCGCCTCGGCCACAGATACGCAGTATTTT
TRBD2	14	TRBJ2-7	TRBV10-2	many	CASVDSGFSYEQYF	TGCGCCAGCGTGGATAGCGGGTTCTCCTACGAGCAGTACTTC
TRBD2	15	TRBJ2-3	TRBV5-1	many	CASSPTSGRQDTQYF	TGCGCCAGCAGCCCGACTAGCGGGAGACAAGATACGCAGTATTTT
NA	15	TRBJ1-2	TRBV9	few	CASSPSLSPHYGYTF	TGTGCCAGCAGCCCCTCCCTCTCCCCCCACTATGGCTACACCTTC
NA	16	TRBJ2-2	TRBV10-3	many	CAITAHGGGYTGELFF	TGTGCCATCACCGCACACGGGGGAGGATACACCGGGGAGCTGTTTTTT
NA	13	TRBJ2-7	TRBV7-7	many	CASSLWAGYEQYF	TGTGCTAGCAGCTTATGGGCAGGATACGAGCAGTACTTC
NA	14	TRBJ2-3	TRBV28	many	CASKLPRETDTQYF	TGTGCCAGCAAACTCCCCAGGGAAACAGATACGCAGTATTTT
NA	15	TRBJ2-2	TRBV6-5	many	CASSYVVGDTGELFF	TGTGCCAGCAGTTACGTAGTAGGGGACACCGGGGAGCTGTTTTTT
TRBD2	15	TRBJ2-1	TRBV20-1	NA	CSAPPRSGRAVEQFF	TGCAGTGCCCCCCCCCGCAGCGGGAGGGCCGTTGAGCAGTTCTTC